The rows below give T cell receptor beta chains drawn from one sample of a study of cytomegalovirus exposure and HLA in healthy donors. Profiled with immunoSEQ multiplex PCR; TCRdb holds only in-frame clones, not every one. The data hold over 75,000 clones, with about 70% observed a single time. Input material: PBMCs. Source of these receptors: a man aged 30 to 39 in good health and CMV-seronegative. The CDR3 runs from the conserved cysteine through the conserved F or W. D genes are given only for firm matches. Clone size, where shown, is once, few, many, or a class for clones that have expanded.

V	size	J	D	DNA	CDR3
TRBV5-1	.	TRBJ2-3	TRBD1	TGCGCCAGCAGCTTGGGAGAGGGGACAGCTAGCACAGATACGCAGTATTTT	CASSLGEGTASTDTQYF
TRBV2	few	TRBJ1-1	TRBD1	TGTGCCAGCCACAAATCCGGACAGGGTGGCTCTGAAGCTTTCTTT	CASHKSGQGGSEAFF
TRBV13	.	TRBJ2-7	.	TGTGCCAGCAGCTCCCGGACAGCTGTCTCCTACGAGCAGTACTTC	CASSSRTAVSYEQYF
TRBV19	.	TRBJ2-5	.	TGTGCCAGTAGTATCCAGGGCCAGACCCAGTACTTC	CASSIQGQTQYF
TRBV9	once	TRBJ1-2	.	TGTGCCAGCAGCCATACCGACAGTTTAAGGACCTATGGCTACACCTTC	CASSHTDSLRTYGYTF
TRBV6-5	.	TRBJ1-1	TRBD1	TGTGCCACCACAGGGGCCTCTATGAACACTGAAGCTTTCTTT	CATTGASMNTEAFF
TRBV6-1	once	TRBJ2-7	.	TGTGCCAGCAGTGAAGGGCAGGGCGGATTCGAGCAGTACTTC	CASSEGQGGFEQYF
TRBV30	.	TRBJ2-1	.	TGTGCCTGGAGTGAGTCCGGGAATTACTACAATGAGCAGTTCTTC	CAWSESGNYYNEQFF
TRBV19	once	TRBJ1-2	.	TGTGCCAGTACCCGGGGGGACCTCTATGGCTACACCTTC	CASTRGDLYGYTF
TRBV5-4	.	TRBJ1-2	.	TGTGCCAGCAGCAGGGACAATTACGGCTACACCTTC	CASSRDNYGYTF
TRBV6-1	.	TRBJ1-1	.	TGTGCCAGCAGACAAGTTGAAGCTTTCTTT	CASRQVEAFF
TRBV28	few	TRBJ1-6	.	TGTGCCAGCAGTTTAGTGAGGGATCTTAGGAATAATTCACCCCTCCACTTT	CASSLVRDLRNNSPLHF
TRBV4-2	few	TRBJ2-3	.	TGTGCCAGCAGCTCTTCTACATTGTCGGGAGTAGATACGCAGTATTTT	CASSSSTLSGVDTQYF
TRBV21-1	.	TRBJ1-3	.	TGTGCCAGCCTAGGGAGCTCTGGAAACACCATATATTTT	CASLGSSGNTIYF
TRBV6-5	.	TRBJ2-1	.	TGTGCCAGCAGTTACAGTCCCGCGGATGAGCAGTTCTTC	CASSYSPADEQFF
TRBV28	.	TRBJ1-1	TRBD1	TGTGCCAGCAGTAAAACAGGGGTCGTTAACGAAGCTTTCTTT	CASSKTGVVNEAFF
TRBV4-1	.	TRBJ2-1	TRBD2	TGCGCCAGCAGCCATCGGACTAGCAGGGGCAATGAGCAGTTCTTC	CASSHRTSRGNEQFF
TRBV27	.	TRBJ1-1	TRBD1	TGTGCCAGCAGTTACAAGGGGGCGCGAACTGAAGCTTTCTTT	CASSYKGARTEAFF
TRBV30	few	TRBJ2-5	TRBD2	TGTGCCTGGAGTGTACAACGGGGGGGCGTGGAGACCCAGTACTTC	CAWSVQRGGVETQYF
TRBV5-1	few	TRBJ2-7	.	TGCGCCAGCAGCTTGTCGGGGGACGCCTACGAGCAGTACTTC	CASSLSGDAYEQYF
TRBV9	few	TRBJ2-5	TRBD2	TGTGCCAGCAGCGTGGAAGTTCTAGCGGGTGAGACCCAGTACTTC	CASSVEVLAGETQYF
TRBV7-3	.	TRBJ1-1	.	TGTGCCAGCAGCTTGATGTCGGGGGTGGGCACTGAAGCTTTCTTT	CASSLMSGVGTEAFF
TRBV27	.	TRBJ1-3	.	TGTGCCAGCAGTTTAGACAGGTCGTTTGGAAACACCATATATTTT	CASSLDRSFGNTIYF
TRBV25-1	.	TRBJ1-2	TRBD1	TGTGCCAGCAGTGAAACAGGGGGGCGAGGCTATGGCTACACCTTC	CASSETGGRGYGYTF
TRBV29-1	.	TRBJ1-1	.	TGCAGCGTTGGGCCGGGTTTGATGAACACTGAAGCTTTCTTT	CSVGPGLMNTEAFF
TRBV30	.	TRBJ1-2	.	TGTGCCTGGAGCCGGGACACTGGAGTCTATGGCTACACCTTC	CAWSRDTGVYGYTF
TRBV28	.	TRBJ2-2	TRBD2	TGTGCCAGCAGTTTCCGGACTAGCGGGGGCACCGGGGAGCTGTTTTTT	CASSFRTSGGTGELFF
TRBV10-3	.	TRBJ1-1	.	TGTGCCATCAGTGAGGGTCCGAGCACCTCGGGGAACACTGAAGCTTTCTTT	CAISEGPSTSGNTEAFF
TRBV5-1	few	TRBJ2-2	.	TGCGCCAGCAGAGCGGCCGGGGAGCTGTTTTTT	CASRAAGELFF
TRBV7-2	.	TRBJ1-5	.	TGTGCCAGCAGCCAGTTAAATCAGCCCCAGCATTTT	CASSQLNQPQHF
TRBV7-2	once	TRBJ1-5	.	TGTGCCAGCAGCTTAGACCCAGGTCAGCATCAGCCCCAGCATTTT	CASSLDPGQHQPQHF
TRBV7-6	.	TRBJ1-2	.	TGTGCCAGCAGCTTAGGAGCAGCGAACTATGGCTACACCTTC	CASSLGAANYGYTF
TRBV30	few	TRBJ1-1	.	TGTGCCTGGAGTGTACATCCGAACACTGAAGCTTTCTTT	CAWSVHPNTEAFF
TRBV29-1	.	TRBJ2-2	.	TGCAGCGTTGAGCAGGAAGTGGACGGGGAGCTGTTTTTT	CSVEQEVDGELFF
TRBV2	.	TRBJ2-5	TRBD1	TGTGCCAGCAGGGGACAGACTTACCAAGAGACCCAGTACTTC	CASRGQTYQETQYF
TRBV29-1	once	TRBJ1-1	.	TGCAGCGTTGAGGAAGGGGTTTTAGTCCTAGAAGCTTTCTTT	CSVEEGVLVLEAFF
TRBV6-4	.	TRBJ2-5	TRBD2	TGTGCCAGCAGTGAGTCTAGCGGGGGCCAAGAGACCCAGTACTTC	CASSESSGGQETQYF
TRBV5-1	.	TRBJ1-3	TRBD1	TGCGCCAGCAGCTTGCAACAGGGGGAGACCATATATTTT	CASSLQQGETIYF
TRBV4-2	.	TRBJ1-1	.	TGTGCCAGCAGCCAAGGAAAACAGGGTGAGACTGAAGCTTTCTTT	CASSQGKQGETEAFF
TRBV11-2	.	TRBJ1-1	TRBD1	TGTGCCAGCAGCCCCCCGACAGGGGTCCACCCTGAAGCTTTCTTT	CASSPPTGVHPEAFF
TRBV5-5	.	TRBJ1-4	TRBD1	TGTGCCAGCAGCGCAGGGGGCTCTAATGAAAAACTGTTTTTT	CASSAGGSNEKLFF
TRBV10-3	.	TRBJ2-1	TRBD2	TGTGCCATCAGAGGGCTAGCGGGGAGCTCCTACAATGAGCAGTTCTTC	CAIRGLAGSSYNEQFF
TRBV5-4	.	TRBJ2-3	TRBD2	TGTGCCAGCAGCTTGGCCACTAGCGGGAGGGCCTCGGATACGCAGTATTTT	CASSLATSGRASDTQYF
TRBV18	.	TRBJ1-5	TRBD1	TGTGCCAGCTCACCGGGACAGGCCTTAAATCAGCCCCAGCATTTT	CASSPGQALNQPQHF
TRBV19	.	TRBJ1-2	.	TGTGCCAGTAGCCTAAGGGGAGGGTTCTATGGCTACACCTTC	CASSLRGGFYGYTF
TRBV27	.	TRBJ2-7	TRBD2	TGTGCCAGCAGGGGACTAGCGGGAGGGTACGAGCAGTACTTC	CASRGLAGGYEQYF
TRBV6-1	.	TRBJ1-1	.	TGTGCCACATGGACGGGGGGTATTCCTGAAGCTTTCTTT	CATWTGGIPEAFF
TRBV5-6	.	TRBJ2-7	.	TGTGCCAGCAGCTTGGCCAGCCACCGAACGGGATACGAGCAGTACTTC	CASSLASHRTGYEQYF
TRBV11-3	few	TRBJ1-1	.	TGTGCCAGCAGACAGGACGGTAGCACTGAAGCTTTCTTT	CASRQDGSTEAFF
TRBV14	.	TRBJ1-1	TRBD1	TGTGCCAGCAGCCTACGACAGGGAACGAACACTGAAGCTTTCTTT	CASSLRQGTNTEAFF
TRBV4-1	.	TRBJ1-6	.	TGCGCCAGCAGCCAAGTTACGGAGGGGAAGGGTTCACCCCTCCACTTT	CASSQVTEGKGSPLHF
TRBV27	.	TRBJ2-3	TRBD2	TGTGCCAGCGGTTTACTAGCGGGAAGGGGAGATACGCAGTATTTT	CASGLLAGRGDTQYF
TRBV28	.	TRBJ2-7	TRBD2	TGTGCCAGCAGTCGTCAGACTAGCGGGTCCCACGAGCAGTACTTC	CASSRQTSGSHEQYF
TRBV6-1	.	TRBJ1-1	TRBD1	TGTGCCAGCAGGGGACAGGAACCCACTGAGAGGGAAGCTTTCTTT	CASRGQEPTEREAFF
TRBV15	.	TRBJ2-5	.	TGTGCCACCAGCCGTCTTGCGGACAGTCAAGAGACCCAGTACTTC	CATSRLADSQETQYF